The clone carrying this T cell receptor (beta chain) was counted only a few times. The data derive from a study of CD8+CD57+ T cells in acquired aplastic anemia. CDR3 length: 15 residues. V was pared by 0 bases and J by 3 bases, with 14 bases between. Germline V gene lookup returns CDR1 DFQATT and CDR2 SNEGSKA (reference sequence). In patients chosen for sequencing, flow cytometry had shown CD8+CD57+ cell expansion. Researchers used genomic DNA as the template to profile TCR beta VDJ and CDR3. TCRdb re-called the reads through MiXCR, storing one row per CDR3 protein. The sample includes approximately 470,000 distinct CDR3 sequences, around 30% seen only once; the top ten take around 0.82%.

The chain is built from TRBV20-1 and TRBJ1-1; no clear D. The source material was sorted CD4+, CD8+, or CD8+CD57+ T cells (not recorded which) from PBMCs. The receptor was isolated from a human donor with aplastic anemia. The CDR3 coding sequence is TGCAGTGCTAGAGAGTCGCCCGGAGCGGACACTGAAGCTTTCTTT. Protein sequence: CSARESPGADTEAFF.